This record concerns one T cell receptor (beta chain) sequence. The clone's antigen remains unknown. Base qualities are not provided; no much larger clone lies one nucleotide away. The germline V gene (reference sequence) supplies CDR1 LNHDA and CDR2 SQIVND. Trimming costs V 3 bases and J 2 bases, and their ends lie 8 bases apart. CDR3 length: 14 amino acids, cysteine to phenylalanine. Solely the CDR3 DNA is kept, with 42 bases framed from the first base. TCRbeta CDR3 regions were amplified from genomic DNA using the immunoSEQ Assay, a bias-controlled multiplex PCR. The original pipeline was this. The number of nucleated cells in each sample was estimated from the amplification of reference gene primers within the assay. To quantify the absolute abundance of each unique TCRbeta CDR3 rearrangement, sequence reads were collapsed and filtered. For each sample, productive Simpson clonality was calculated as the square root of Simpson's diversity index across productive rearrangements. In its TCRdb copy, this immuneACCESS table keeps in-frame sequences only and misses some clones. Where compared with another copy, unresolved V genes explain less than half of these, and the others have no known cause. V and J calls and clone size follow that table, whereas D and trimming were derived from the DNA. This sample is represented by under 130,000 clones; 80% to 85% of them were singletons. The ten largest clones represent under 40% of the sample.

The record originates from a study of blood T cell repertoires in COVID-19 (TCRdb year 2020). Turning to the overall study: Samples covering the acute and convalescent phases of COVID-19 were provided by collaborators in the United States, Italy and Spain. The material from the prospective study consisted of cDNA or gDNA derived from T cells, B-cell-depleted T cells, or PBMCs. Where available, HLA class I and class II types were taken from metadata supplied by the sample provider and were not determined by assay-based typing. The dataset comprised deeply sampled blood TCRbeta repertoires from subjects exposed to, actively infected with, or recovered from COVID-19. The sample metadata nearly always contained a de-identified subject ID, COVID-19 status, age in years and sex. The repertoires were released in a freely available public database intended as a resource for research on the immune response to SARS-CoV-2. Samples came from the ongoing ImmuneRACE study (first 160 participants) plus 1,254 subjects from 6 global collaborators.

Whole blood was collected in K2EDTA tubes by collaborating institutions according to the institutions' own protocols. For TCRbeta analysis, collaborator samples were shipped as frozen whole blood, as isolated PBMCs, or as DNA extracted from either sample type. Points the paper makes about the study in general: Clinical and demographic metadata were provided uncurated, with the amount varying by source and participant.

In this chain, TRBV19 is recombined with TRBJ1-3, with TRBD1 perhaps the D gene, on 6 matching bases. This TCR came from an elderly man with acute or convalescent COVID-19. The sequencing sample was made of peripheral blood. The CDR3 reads CASSIGDTGNTIYF. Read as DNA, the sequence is TGTGCCAGTAGTATCGGGGACACTGGAAACACCATATATTTT. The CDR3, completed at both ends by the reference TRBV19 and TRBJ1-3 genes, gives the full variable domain DGGITQSPKYLFRKEGQNVTLSCEQNLNHDAMYWYRQDPGQGLRLIYYSQIVNDFQKGDIAEGYSVSREKKESFPLTVTSAQKNPTAFYLCASSIGDTGNTIYFGEGSWLTVV.